This T cell receptor beta chain was profiled in a study of T cells after yellow fever vaccination. The wider study: Low-cell-number fractions were prepared with SMART-Seq v4 Ultra Low Input. The study, taken as a whole, reports: It was a weaker secondary response, yet one that peaked faster, at day 5 versus 15.

About this clonotype itself: Its antigen remains unknown.

CDR1 is SEHNR, CDR2 FQNEAQ, per germline (reference sequence). V shed 5 bases and J shed 4 bases, with 15 bases lying between them. The CDR3 contains 14 residues. UMIs and a universal primer site were added when TCR cDNA was made by 5'RACE template switching. Via MiXCR, TCRdb re-called the 5' RACE reads, giving one row per CDR3 protein. The sample yields 250,000 to 300,000 distinct CDR3 sequences, under 15% seen once. The chain employs TRBV7-9 and TRBJ2-7; D might be TRBD2 (7 bases). This sequence was found in a young man who received the YFV17D yellow fever vaccine. This specimen was CD4+ T cells sorted from PBMCs, taken 45 days after the yellow fever booster vaccination. The CDR3 here is CASSGGGGAYEQYF. The CDR3 region has the DNA TGTGCCAGCAGCGGGGGAGGGGGTGCATACGAGCAGTACTTC. Supplemented by reference TRBV7-9 and TRBJ2-7, the full variable domain reads DTGVSQNPRHKITKRGQNVTFRCDPISEHNRLYWYRQTLGQGPEFLTYFQNEAQLEKSRLLSDRFSAERPKGSFSTLEIQRTEQGDSAMYLCASSGGGGAYEQYFGPGTRLTVT.